This T cell receptor (beta chain) was sequenced in a study of memory CD4+ T cells and cytomegalovirus serostatus. Overall study context: Donors were healthy Belgian adults, under ten CMV seropositive and 20 to 30 seronegative. The study, taken as a whole, reports: Median bootstrapped AUC for CMV status was about 0.96 originally, roughly 0.92 US-trained.

Germline lookup yields CDR1 SGHTS and CDR2 YDEGEE. V was trimmed by 7 bases and J by 0 bases, leaving 14 bases between them. The CDR3 consists of 14 residues. About this clone: As yet, its antigen is unknown.

The sort gate was single viable CD3+CD4+CD8-CD45RO+ cells for memory CD4+ T cells. CD4+ T cells were isolated by positive magnetic selection. Sequencing used immunoSEQ multiplex PCR; TCRdb keeps in-frame clones, though not all of them. Of tens of thousands of clones detected, roughly four fifths appear once; the ten largest clones hold 0.75% to 0.9%. The J gene is TRBJ2-7, the V gene TRBV5-8, with D unclear. This sequence originates from an adult in good health and CMV-seronegative. The material sequenced was memory CD4+ T cells from blood. CDR3 loop: CASPSRRSSYEQYF. In DNA, the CDR3 is TGTGCCAGCCCCTCTCGCCGGAGCTCCTACGAGCAGTACTTC.